A selection of T cell receptor beta chains follows, all from one sample in a study of T cell responses to AZD1222 COVID-19 vaccine. Measured with immunoSEQ multiplex PCR; TCRdb has only the in-frame clones, and not every one. Found here are 130,000 to 150,000 clones, approximately 90% of them singletons; the top ten hold 5.2%. Source: peripheral blood, taken on day 0 of AZD1222 vaccination. The receptors were gathered from an adult in good health. The CDR3 runs from the conserved cysteine through the conserved F or W. D genes are given only for firm matches. Not all rows give a size; the values are once, few, many and, for expanded clones, a class.

clone_size: .
j_call: TRBJ2-2
d_call: TRBD1
cdr3_length: 14
v_call: TRBV15
cdr3_nt: TGTGCCACCAGCAAAGGGACAGCCACCGGGGAGCTGTTTTTT
cdr3_aa: CATSKGTATGELFF

clone_size: .
j_call: TRBJ1-1
d_call: .
cdr3_length: 13
v_call: TRBV12-3/TRBV12-4
cdr3_nt: TGTGCCAGCAGCTTGACAGAGAACACTGAAGCTTTCTTT
cdr3_aa: CASSLTENTEAFF

clone_size: few
j_call: TRBJ1-5
d_call: .
cdr3_length: 13
v_call: TRBV2
cdr3_nt: TGTGCCAGCAGCGACAGAGGAGTGCAGCCCCAGCATTTT
cdr3_aa: CASSDRGVQPQHF

clone_size: .
j_call: TRBJ2-3
d_call: TRBD2
cdr3_length: 14
v_call: TRBV4-1
cdr3_nt: TGCGCCAGCAGCCTTAGCGGGGGAGCAGATACGCAGTATTTT
cdr3_aa: CASSLSGGADTQYF

clone_size: .
j_call: TRBJ1-6
d_call: TRBD1
cdr3_length: 15
v_call: TRBV27
cdr3_nt: TGTGCCAGCAGCCAGACGGGACAGGTTAATTCACCCCTCCACTTT
cdr3_aa: CASSQTGQVNSPLHF

clone_size: .
j_call: TRBJ1-3
d_call: .
cdr3_length: 14
v_call: TRBV5-4
cdr3_nt: TGTGCCAGCAGCTCTAGCGGTGGCAGGGACACCATATATTTT
cdr3_aa: CASSSSGGRDTIYF

clone_size: .
j_call: TRBJ1-1
d_call: .
cdr3_length: 13
v_call: TRBV7-9
cdr3_nt: TGTGCCAGCAGCTTAGTACAGACGACTGAAGCTTTCTTT
cdr3_aa: CASSLVQTTEAFF

clone_size: once
j_call: TRBJ2-3
d_call: .
cdr3_length: 10
v_call: TRBV21-1
cdr3_nt: TGTGCCAGCAGCATGTGGCGGGGGGCTTTT
cdr3_aa: CASSMWRGAF

clone_size: .
j_call: TRBJ1-1
d_call: TRBD1
cdr3_length: 16
v_call: TRBV5-1
cdr3_nt: TGCGCCAGCAGCCCTGGACAGGGGGGGATGAACACTGAAGCTTTCTTT
cdr3_aa: CASSPGQGGMNTEAFF

clone_size: .
j_call: TRBJ2-4
d_call: .
cdr3_length: 15
v_call: TRBV4-3
cdr3_nt: TGCGCCAGCAGCCAAGATGGAAGAGGAATGGACATTCAGTACTTC
cdr3_aa: CASSQDGRGMDIQYF

clone_size: .
j_call: TRBJ1-1
d_call: .
cdr3_length: 13
v_call: TRBV29-1
cdr3_nt: TGCAGCGTTGATTCGGGGTGGAACACTGAAGCTTTCTTT
cdr3_aa: CSVDSGWNTEAFF

clone_size: .
j_call: TRBJ2-7
d_call: .
cdr3_length: 13
v_call: TRBV29-1
cdr3_nt: TGCAGCGCCCGGGCCTTAGTCAGGGACGAGCAGTACTTC
cdr3_aa: CSARALVRDEQYF

clone_size: .
j_call: TRBJ2-1
d_call: TRBD1
cdr3_length: 14
v_call: TRBV4-3
cdr3_nt: TGCGCCAGCAGCCAGGGACAGGCCCACAATGAGCAGTTCTTC
cdr3_aa: CASSQGQAHNEQFF

clone_size: once
j_call: TRBJ2-5
d_call: TRBD1
cdr3_length: 16
v_call: TRBV5-4
cdr3_nt: TGTGCCAGCAGCTCGAAGACGACAGGGGGCGTGCGGACCCAGTACTTC
cdr3_aa: CASSSKTTGGVRTQYF

clone_size: .
j_call: TRBJ2-2
d_call: .
cdr3_length: 14
v_call: TRBV25-1
cdr3_nt: TGTGCCAGCAGTGAGAGACTGCGGGCCGGGGAGCTGTTTTTT
cdr3_aa: CASSERLRAGELFF

clone_size: .
j_call: TRBJ2-1
d_call: .
cdr3_length: 14
v_call: TRBV7-3
cdr3_nt: TGTGCCAGCAGCTTATCCGGGGGGCTTGATGAGCAGTTCTTC
cdr3_aa: CASSLSGGLDEQFF

clone_size: .
j_call: TRBJ1-2
d_call: .
cdr3_length: 11
v_call: TRBV7-9
cdr3_nt: TGTGTAATTCTCGGCAACTATGGCTACACCTTC
cdr3_aa: CVILGNYGYTF

clone_size: .
j_call: TRBJ2-2
d_call: .
cdr3_length: 17
v_call: TRBV5-6
cdr3_nt: TGTGCCAGCAGCTTCCTTATTCGGCACCCAAACACCGGGGAGCTGTTTTTT
cdr3_aa: CASSFLIRHPNTGELFF

clone_size: .
j_call: TRBJ1-5
d_call: .
cdr3_length: 15
v_call: TRBV27
cdr3_nt: TGTGCCAGCAGGCCCGGCGGGTGGGGCAATCAGCCCCAGCATTTT
cdr3_aa: CASRPGGWGNQPQHF

clone_size: .
j_call: TRBJ2-5
d_call: .
cdr3_length: 15
v_call: TRBV5-4
cdr3_nt: TGTGCCAGCAGCTTGGACAAGACAGACCAAGAGACCCAGTACTTC
cdr3_aa: CASSLDKTDQETQYF

clone_size: .
j_call: TRBJ2-7
d_call: TRBD1
cdr3_length: 11
v_call: TRBV6-5
cdr3_nt: TGTGCCAGCCTGACAGGGTACGAGCAGTACTTC
cdr3_aa: CASLTGYEQYF

clone_size: few
j_call: TRBJ2-7
d_call: TRBD1
cdr3_length: 14
v_call: TRBV6-5
cdr3_nt: TGTGCCAGCAGCCGGGACAGCGAAACCTACGAGCAGTACTTC
cdr3_aa: CASSRDSETYEQYF

clone_size: once
j_call: TRBJ2-5
d_call: .
cdr3_length: 13
v_call: TRBV18
cdr3_nt: TGTGCCAGCTCACCACCGTCTCAAGAGACCCAGTACTTC
cdr3_aa: CASSPPSQETQYF

clone_size: few
j_call: TRBJ1-2
d_call: .
cdr3_length: 14
v_call: TRBV19
cdr3_nt: TGTGCCAGTAGTCCTATTAGGGAATTCTATGGCTACACCTTC
cdr3_aa: CASSPIREFYGYTF

clone_size: once
j_call: TRBJ2-1
d_call: .
cdr3_length: 15
v_call: TRBV5-1
cdr3_nt: TGCGCCAGCAGCCCTATCCGGGACACATACAATGAGCAGTTCTTC
cdr3_aa: CASSPIRDTYNEQFF

clone_size: .
j_call: TRBJ1-2
d_call: .
cdr3_length: 14
v_call: TRBV9
cdr3_nt: TGTGCCAGCAGCCCAGATATCGGGTATTATGGCTACACCTTC
cdr3_aa: CASSPDIGYYGYTF

clone_size: .
j_call: TRBJ2-1
d_call: .
cdr3_length: 16
v_call: TRBV27
cdr3_nt: TGTGCCAGCAGTTTATCCGGGGGAGGACTATACAATGAGCAGTTCTTC
cdr3_aa: CASSLSGGGLYNEQFF

clone_size: .
j_call: TRBJ1-4
d_call: TRBD1
cdr3_length: 14
v_call: TRBV3-1/TRBV3-2
cdr3_nt: TGTGCCAGCAGCCGACGGACAGGCAATGAAAAACTGTTTTTT
cdr3_aa: CASSRRTGNEKLFF

clone_size: .
j_call: TRBJ2-1
d_call: .
cdr3_length: 15
v_call: TRBV19
cdr3_nt: TGTGCCAGTAGTAGAGGACTGCGGTCCTACAATGAGCAGTTCTTC
cdr3_aa: CASSRGLRSYNEQFF

clone_size: .
j_call: TRBJ1-2
d_call: TRBD1
cdr3_length: 15
v_call: TRBV3-1/TRBV3-2
cdr3_nt: TGTGCCAGCAGCCATCTGGCGACAGGGGAATATGGCTACACCTTC
cdr3_aa: CASSHLATGEYGYTF

clone_size: .
j_call: TRBJ2-1
d_call: .
cdr3_length: 14
v_call: TRBV29-1
cdr3_nt: TGCAGCGTCAAAGGTGGAAGGGGGGGTAATGAGCAGTTCTTC
cdr3_aa: CSVKGGRGGNEQFF

clone_size: .
j_call: TRBJ1-1
d_call: .
cdr3_length: 15
v_call: TRBV28
cdr3_nt: TGTGCCAGCAGCGGGGACGGCGCCATGAACACTGAAGCTTTCTTT
cdr3_aa: CASSGDGAMNTEAFF

clone_size: .
j_call: TRBJ2-1
d_call: .
cdr3_length: 21
v_call: TRBV19
cdr3_nt: TGTGCCAGTAGTATCCTAAGGCTGACGGGACTCTCCCCAAGGGCGTACAATGAGCAGTTCTTC
cdr3_aa: CASSILRLTGLSPRAYNEQFF

clone_size: .
j_call: TRBJ1-1
d_call: .
cdr3_length: 15
v_call: TRBV4-3
cdr3_nt: TGCGCCAGCAGCCAAGAACCGGACAGTCGGACTGAAGCTTTCTTT
cdr3_aa: CASSQEPDSRTEAFF

clone_size: .
j_call: TRBJ1-1
d_call: .
cdr3_length: 14
v_call: TRBV19
cdr3_nt: TGTGCCAGTAGTTCTTGGGGGGGTTCCACTGAAGCTTTCTTT
cdr3_aa: CASSSWGGSTEAFF

clone_size: .
j_call: TRBJ2-5
d_call: TRBD1
cdr3_length: 14
v_call: TRBV7-9
cdr3_nt: TGTGCCAGCAGCGCCCGGACAGGGCTAGAGACCCAGTACTTC
cdr3_aa: CASSARTGLETQYF

clone_size: .
j_call: TRBJ2-2
d_call: TRBD1
cdr3_length: 13
v_call: TRBV29-1
cdr3_nt: TGCAGCGTCGGGACAGGACGCGCCGGGGAGCTGTTTTTT
cdr3_aa: CSVGTGRAGELFF

clone_size: .
j_call: TRBJ2-5
d_call: .
cdr3_length: 13
v_call: TRBV27
cdr3_nt: TGTGCCAGCAGTCTGACAGTTAAAGAGACCCAGTACTTC
cdr3_aa: CASSLTVKETQYF

clone_size: .
j_call: TRBJ2-1
d_call: .
cdr3_length: 15
v_call: TRBV7-3
cdr3_nt: TGTGCCAGCAGCTTAATTAGCGGAGTGTACAATGAGCAGTTCTTC
cdr3_aa: CASSLISGVYNEQFF

clone_size: few
j_call: TRBJ1-1
d_call: .
cdr3_length: 15
v_call: TRBV18
cdr3_nt: TGTGCCAGCTCACCATCGTTTCTGGCGGGCACTGAAGCTTTCTTT
cdr3_aa: CASSPSFLAGTEAFF

clone_size: once
j_call: TRBJ2-4
d_call: .
cdr3_length: 11
v_call: TRBV11-2
cdr3_nt: TGTGCCAGCAGGGTTGCAAACATTCAGTACTTC
cdr3_aa: CASRVANIQYF

clone_size: once
j_call: TRBJ1-5
d_call: .
cdr3_length: 13
v_call: TRBV18
cdr3_nt: TGTGCCAGCTCCCCGGCGGGGGATCAGCCCCAGCATTTT
cdr3_aa: CASSPAGDQPQHF

clone_size: .
j_call: TRBJ2-1
d_call: TRBD2
cdr3_length: 14
v_call: TRBV5-1
cdr3_nt: TGCGCCAGCAGCTTGGGTCTAGCGGACAATGAGCAGTTCTTC
cdr3_aa: CASSLGLADNEQFF

clone_size: .
j_call: TRBJ2-3
d_call: .
cdr3_length: 11
v_call: TRBV20-1
cdr3_nt: TGCAGTGCCAAAACGGGACGTACGCAGTATTTT
cdr3_aa: CSAKTGRTQYF

clone_size: .
j_call: TRBJ1-4
d_call: .
cdr3_length: 13
v_call: TRBV12-3/TRBV12-4
cdr3_nt: TGTGCCAGCGGTCAGAGCGGAGGAGAAAAACTGTTTTTT
cdr3_aa: CASGQSGGEKLFF

clone_size: .
j_call: TRBJ1-1
d_call: .
cdr3_length: 14
v_call: TRBV19
cdr3_nt: TGTGCCAGTAGTTCCAGGGGTGTCGGCACTGAAGCTTTCTTT
cdr3_aa: CASSSRGVGTEAFF

clone_size: .
j_call: TRBJ1-3
d_call: .
cdr3_length: 17
v_call: TRBV4-2
cdr3_nt: TGTGCCAGCAGCCAAGCTTACACAGGGCAATCTGGAAACACCATATATTTT
cdr3_aa: CASSQAYTGQSGNTIYF

clone_size: once
j_call: TRBJ2-2
d_call: TRBD1
cdr3_length: 18
v_call: TRBV18
cdr3_nt: TGTGCCAGCTCACCCACCTCGACAGGGCCGCGAGGCACCGGGGAGCTGTTTTTT
cdr3_aa: CASSPTSTGPRGTGELFF

clone_size: .
j_call: TRBJ2-7
d_call: TRBD1
cdr3_length: 14
v_call: TRBV6-5
cdr3_nt: TGTGCCAGCAGTCGTGGGACAGGGGGACACGAGCAGTACTTC
cdr3_aa: CASSRGTGGHEQYF